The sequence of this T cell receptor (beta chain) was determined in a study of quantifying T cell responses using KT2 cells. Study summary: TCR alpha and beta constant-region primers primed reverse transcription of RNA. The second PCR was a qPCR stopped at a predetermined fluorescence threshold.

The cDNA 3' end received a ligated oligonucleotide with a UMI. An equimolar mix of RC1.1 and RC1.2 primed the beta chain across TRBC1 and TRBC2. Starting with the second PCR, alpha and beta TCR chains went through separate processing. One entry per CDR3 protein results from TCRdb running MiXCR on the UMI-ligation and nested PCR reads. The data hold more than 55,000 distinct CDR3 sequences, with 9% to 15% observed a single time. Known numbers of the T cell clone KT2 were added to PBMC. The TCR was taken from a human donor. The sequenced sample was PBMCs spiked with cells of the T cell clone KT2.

CDR3 in DNA: TGTGCCAGCAGCCAAGGACTAGCGTACCAAGAGACCCAGTACTTC. It specifies CASSQGLAYQETQYF. The genes are TRBV27 and TRBJ2-5, with TRBD2 identical over 9 bases. This CDR3 has 15 amino acids. Germline trimming cut 6 bases from V and 0 bases from J; bases unmatched to any gene: 5. Germline assignment: CDR1 MNHEY and CDR2 SMNVEV (reference sequence).